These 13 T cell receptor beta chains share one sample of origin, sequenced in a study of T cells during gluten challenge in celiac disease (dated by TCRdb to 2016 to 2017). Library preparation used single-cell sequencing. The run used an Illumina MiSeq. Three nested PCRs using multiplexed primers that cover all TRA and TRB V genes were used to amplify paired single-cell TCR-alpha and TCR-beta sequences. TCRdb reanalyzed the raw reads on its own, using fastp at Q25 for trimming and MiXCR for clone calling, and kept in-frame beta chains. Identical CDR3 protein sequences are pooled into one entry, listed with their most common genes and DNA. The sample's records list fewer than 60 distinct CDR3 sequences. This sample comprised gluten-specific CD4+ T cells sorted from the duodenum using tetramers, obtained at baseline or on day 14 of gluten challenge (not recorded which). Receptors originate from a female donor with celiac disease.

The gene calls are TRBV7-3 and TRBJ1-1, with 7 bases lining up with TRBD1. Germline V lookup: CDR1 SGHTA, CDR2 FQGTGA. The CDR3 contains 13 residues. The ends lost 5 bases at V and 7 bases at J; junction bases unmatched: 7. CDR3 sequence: CASSVAQGFEAFF. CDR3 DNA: TGTGCCAGCAGCGTCGCACAGGGGTTTGAAGCTTTCTTT.

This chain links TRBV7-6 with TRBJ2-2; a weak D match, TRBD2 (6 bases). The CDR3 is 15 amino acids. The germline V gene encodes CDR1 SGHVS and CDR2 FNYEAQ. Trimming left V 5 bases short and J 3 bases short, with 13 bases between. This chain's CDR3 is CASSRGTWDTGELFF. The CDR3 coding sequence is TGTGCCAGCAGCCGCGGGACTTGGGACACCGGGGAGCTGTTTTTT.

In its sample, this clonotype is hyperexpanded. In nucleotides, the CDR3 is TGTGCCAGCAGCTTAGTGGTCAGCTCCTACGAGCAGTACTTC. Its protein is CASSLVVSSYEQYF. V and J are TRBV7-9 and TRBJ2-7; D not resolved. Trimming shortened V by 1 base and J by 0 bases, and 7 bases separated the two germline ends. CDR3 size: 14 residues. Germline CDR1 SEHNR, CDR2 FQNEAQ (reference sequence). Filled out from reference TRBV7-9 and TRBJ2-7, the complete variable domain reads DTGVSQNPRHKITKRGQNVTFRCDPISEHNRLYWYRQTLGQGPEFLTYFQNEAQLEKSRLLSDRFSAERPKGSFSTLEIQRTEQGDSAMYLCASSLVVSSYEQYFGPGTRLTVT.

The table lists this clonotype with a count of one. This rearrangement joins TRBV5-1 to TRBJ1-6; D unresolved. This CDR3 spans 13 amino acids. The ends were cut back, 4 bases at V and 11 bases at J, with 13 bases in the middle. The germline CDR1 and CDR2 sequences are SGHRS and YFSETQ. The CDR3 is CASSLGIQPPLHF. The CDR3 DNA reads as TGCGCCAGCAGCCTCGGGATTCAGCCACCCCTCCACTTT.

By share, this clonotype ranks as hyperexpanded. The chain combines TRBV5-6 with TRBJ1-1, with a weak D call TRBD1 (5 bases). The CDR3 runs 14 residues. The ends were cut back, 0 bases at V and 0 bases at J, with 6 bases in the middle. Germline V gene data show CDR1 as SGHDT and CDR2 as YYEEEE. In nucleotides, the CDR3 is TGTGCCAGCAGCTTGGGGGGACTGAACACTGAAGCTTTCTTT. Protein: CASSLGGLNTEAFF. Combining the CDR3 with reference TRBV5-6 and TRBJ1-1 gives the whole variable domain DAGVTQSPTHLIKTRGQQVTLRCSPKSGHDTVSWYQQALGQGPQFIFQYYEEEERQRGNFPDRFSGHQFPNYSSELNVNALLLGDSALYLCASSLGGLNTEAFFGQGTRLTVV.

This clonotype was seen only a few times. CDR3 sequence reads: CASSNRQGQGYTF. For the CDR3, the DNA is TGTGCCAGTAGCAATCGACAGGGGCAAGGCTACACCTTC. This sequence joins TRBV19 and TRBJ1-2, with 8 bases that match TRBD1. The CDR3 is 13 amino acids. Germline assignment: CDR1 LNHDA and CDR2 SQIVND (reference sequence). V was pared by 6 bases and J by 8 bases, with 8 bases of the junction left unmatched.

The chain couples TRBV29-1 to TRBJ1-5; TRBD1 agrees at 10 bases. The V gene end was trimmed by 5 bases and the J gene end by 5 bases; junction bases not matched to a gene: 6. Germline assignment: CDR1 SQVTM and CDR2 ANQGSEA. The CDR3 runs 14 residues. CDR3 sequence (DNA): TGCAGCGTTATGACAGGGGGCTGGGATCAGCCCCAGCATTTT. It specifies CSVMTGGWDQPQHF.

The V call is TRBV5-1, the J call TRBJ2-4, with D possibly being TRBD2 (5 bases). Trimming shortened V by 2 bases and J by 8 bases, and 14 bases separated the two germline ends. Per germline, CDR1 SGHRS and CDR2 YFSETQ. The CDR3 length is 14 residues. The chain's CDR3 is CASSFGGYGDIQYF. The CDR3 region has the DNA TGCGCCAGCAGCTTCGGAGGATATGGGGACATTCAGTACTTC.

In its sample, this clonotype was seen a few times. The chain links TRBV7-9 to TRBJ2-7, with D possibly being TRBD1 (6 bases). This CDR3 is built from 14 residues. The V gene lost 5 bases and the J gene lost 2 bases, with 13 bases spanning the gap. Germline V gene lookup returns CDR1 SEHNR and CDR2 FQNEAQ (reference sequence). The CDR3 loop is CASSPGTNTYEQYF. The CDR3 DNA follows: TGTGCCAGCAGCCCCGGGACAAACACCTACGAGCAGTACTTC.

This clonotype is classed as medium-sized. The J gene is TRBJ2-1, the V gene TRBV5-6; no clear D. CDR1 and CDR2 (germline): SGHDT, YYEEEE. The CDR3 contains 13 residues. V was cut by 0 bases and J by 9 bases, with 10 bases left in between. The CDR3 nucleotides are TGTGCCAGCAGCTTGGGCAAGTGGGCTGAGCAGTTCTTC. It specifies CASSLGKWAEQFF.

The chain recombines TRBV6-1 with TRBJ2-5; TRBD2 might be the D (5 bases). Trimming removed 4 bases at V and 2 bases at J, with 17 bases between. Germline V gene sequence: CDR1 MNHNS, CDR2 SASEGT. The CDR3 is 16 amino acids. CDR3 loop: CASSAFGQPGQETQYF. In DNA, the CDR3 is TGTGCCAGCAGTGCCTTCGGGCAGCCGGGACAAGAGACCCAGTACTTC.

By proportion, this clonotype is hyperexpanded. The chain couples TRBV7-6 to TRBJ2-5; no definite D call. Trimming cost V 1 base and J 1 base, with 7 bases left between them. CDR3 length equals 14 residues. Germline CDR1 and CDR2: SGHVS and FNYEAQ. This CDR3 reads CASSLGFAQETQYF. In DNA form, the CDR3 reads TGTGCCAGCAGCTTAGGGTTCGCCCAAGAGACCCAGTACTTC.

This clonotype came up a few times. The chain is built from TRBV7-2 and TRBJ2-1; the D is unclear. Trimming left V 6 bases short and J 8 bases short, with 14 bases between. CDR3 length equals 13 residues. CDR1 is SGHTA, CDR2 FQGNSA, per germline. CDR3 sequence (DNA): TGTGCCAGCAGTTTGACGGCTCAGGATGAGCAGTTCTTC. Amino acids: CASSLTAQDEQFF.